Listed here is a single T cell receptor (beta chain). What it binds is not known. This CDR3 is 13 amino acids long. The germline V and J ends were trimmed by 5 bases and 6 bases, with 14 bases remaining between them. Germline V gene sequence: CDR1 SGHTA, CDR2 FQGNSA. Only in-frame clones appear in the TCRdb table, and some are missing; sequencing was by immunoSEQ multiplex PCR. The repertoire holds approximately 77,000 clones, with more than 80% as singletons. This specimen comes from a study of radiotherapy plus CTLA-4 blockade in lung cancer. Findings and limits, study-wide: Response, reportedly, was best predicted by interferon-beta along with early blood T cell clone dynamics. In blood, tumor-derived TCR clones expanded after radiotherapy plus ipilimumab.

This sample comprised peripheral blood, obtained from a patient treated with radiotherapy plus ipilimumab. J is TRBJ2-7 and V is TRBV7-2, with a possible D match to TRBD2 (6 bases). This sequence was found in a human donor with non-small cell lung cancer who had stable disease on radiotherapy plus ipilimumab. CDR3 in DNA: TGTGCCAGCAGCCCGCGGGGAGAACGCGAGCAGTACTTC. Translating gives CASSPRGEREQYF.